The T cell receptor (beta chain) under discussion was sequenced for a study of cytomegalovirus exposure and HLA in healthy donors. Study conclusions and caveats: According to reports, the classifier identified cytomegalovirus status with high specificity and sensitivity.

Germline CDR1 and CDR2: MGHRA and YSYEKL. Trimming stripped 1 base from V and 2 bases from J, with 12 bases between. The CDR3 contains 15 residues. PCR amplification relied on 60 Vbeta primers (plus 13 Jbeta primers). This table comes from immunoSEQ multiplex PCR, and its TCRdb copy is limited to in-frame clones, with some not included. The data hold about 100,000 clones, with 77% observed a single time. This clone was counted a few times. Its antigen is still unknown. The clonotype was recovered from a male donor in good health and CMV-seronegative. Sequencing was performed on PBMCs. The chain recombines TRBV4-1 with TRBJ2-7; maybe TRBD1 (6 bases). CDR3 sequence: CASSQVNRAAYEQYF. DNA for the CDR3: TGCGCCAGCAGCCAAGTAAACAGGGCGGCCTACGAGCAGTACTTC.